There are a few counts of the clone carrying this T cell receptor beta chain. The antigen is unknown. The sample belongs to a study of blood T cells in healthy people across ages. Whole-study results and caveats: Estimated diversity across one million T cells was deemed an underestimate.

Combining a sample-barcoded 5' primer with a J-beta primer mix, a second PCR ran for roughly 7 to 11 cycles. The authors tagged each cDNA molecule using a template-switch adaptor with 12 random nucleotides. MiXCR was run by TCRdb on the 5' RACE reads, yielding one entry per CDR3 protein. The data contain some 1,000,000 distinct CDR3 sequences, about 25% of them singletons. These same records also appear under a second study, on T cells of mothers and their children. That source reports: A few healthy Caucasian mothers gave samples, and so did their six children.

This TCR came from a girl between 2 and 10 years old in good health. Input material: blood.

The chain's CDR3 is CSARKEKQRERDEQFF. In DNA form, the CDR3 reads TGCAGTGCTAGAAAAGAGAAGCAGCGGGAGAGGGATGAGCAGTTCTTC. The genes are TRBV20-1 and TRBJ2-1; TRBD2 aligns across 8 bases. V lost 2 bases, J lost 8 bases, and 14 bases stayed unmatched. Germline CDR1 DFQATT, CDR2 SNEGSKA (reference sequence). This CDR3 is 16 amino acids long.